Listed below are T cell receptor beta chains from one sample, sequenced in a study of vaccination and CD4 T cells after COVID-19. One entry per CDR3 protein results from TCRdb running MiXCR on the PCR reads. Of about 22,000 distinct CDR3 sequences in the sample, around 68% are singletons; the top ten hold about 23%. No antigen is known for these receptors. Sequenced here: CD4+ T cells from blood, cultured in vitro, sampled before SARS-CoV-2 vaccination. These receptors were collected from a human donor who received a COVID-19 vaccine. CDR3s include the opening cysteine and the closing phenylalanine or tryptophan. Fields, in order: V gene, J gene, CDR3 protein.

V gene: TRBV5-8; J gene: TRBJ2-7; CDR3 protein: CASSFGFGGAFSYEQYF
V gene: TRBV20-1; J gene: TRBJ2-7; CDR3 protein: CSARDLLYEQYF
V gene: TRBV10-3; J gene: TRBJ1-5; CDR3 protein: CAISEDRPSNQPQHF
V gene: TRBV24-1; J gene: TRBJ1-2; CDR3 protein: CATSATSYGYTF
V gene: TRBV28; J gene: TRBJ1-5; CDR3 protein: CASSPRQTGGWGPQHF
V gene: TRBV10-1; J gene: TRBJ1-1; CDR3 protein: CASSESKFADGNTEAFF
V gene: TRBV6-1; J gene: TRBJ1-3; CDR3 protein: CASSESLGGAGNTIYF
V gene: TRBV12-3/TRBV12-4; J gene: TRBJ1-1; CDR3 protein: CASNKGSSTEAFF
V gene: TRBV5-4; J gene: TRBJ1-1; CDR3 protein: CASSPSLTVNTEAFF
V gene: TRBV7-8; J gene: TRBJ2-4; CDR3 protein: CASSPKEGRIQYF
V gene: TRBV24-1; J gene: TRBJ2-1; CDR3 protein: CATSEVSGGAGNNEQFF
V gene: TRBV20-1; J gene: TRBJ2-1; CDR3 protein: CSARDLKGGLYNEQFF
V gene: TRBV6-1; J gene: TRBJ1-6; CDR3 protein: CASSGRGAPLHF
V gene: TRBV5-1; J gene: TRBJ2-5; CDR3 protein: CASSSGQPGQETQYF
V gene: TRBV19; J gene: TRBJ2-5; CDR3 protein: CASSRINQGAQETQYF
V gene: TRBV6-4; J gene: TRBJ2-2; CDR3 protein: CASRGTGLGGELFF
V gene: TRBV5-4; J gene: TRBJ1-1; CDR3 protein: CASSYRTGAVEAFF
V gene: TRBV18; J gene: TRBJ1-1; CDR3 protein: CASSPMGDRGTEAFF
V gene: TRBV7-9; J gene: TRBJ1-5; CDR3 protein: CASSLGGQPDQPQHF
V gene: TRBV7-8; J gene: TRBJ2-1; CDR3 protein: CASSSPTGDDYNEQFF
V gene: TRBV2; J gene: TRBJ2-7; CDR3 protein: CASSEEAENYEQYF
V gene: TRBV7-2; J gene: TRBJ1-4; CDR3 protein: CASSPEGDSEKLFF
V gene: TRBV12-3/TRBV12-4; J gene: TRBJ1-5; CDR3 protein: CASSQYSNQPQHF
V gene: TRBV24-1; J gene: TRBJ2-5; CDR3 protein: CATRGRGETQYF
V gene: TRBV29-1; J gene: TRBJ1-3; CDR3 protein: CSVTRDGSFSGNTIYF
V gene: TRBV28; J gene: TRBJ1-5; CDR3 protein: CASRPDRVRNQPQHF
V gene: TRBV7-8; J gene: TRBJ1-5; CDR3 protein: CASSSGNQPQHF
V gene: TRBV4-2; J gene: TRBJ2-7; CDR3 protein: CASSQVSGSSYEQYF
V gene: TRBV6-1; J gene: TRBJ1-6; CDR3 protein: CASGGDQKSSPLHF
V gene: TRBV2; J gene: TRBJ2-3; CDR3 protein: CASSGLRSDTQYF
V gene: TRBV20-1; J gene: TRBJ1-2; CDR3 protein: CSAPSWDYGYTF
V gene: TRBV6-1; J gene: TRBJ2-4; CDR3 protein: CASSPASPAKNIQYF
V gene: TRBV24-1; J gene: TRBJ2-7; CDR3 protein: CATSDASGTGVSYEQYF